This T cell receptor beta chain was captured in a study of beta chain features in type 1 diabetes. General study points: PCR might show a preference for shorter templates, equally across patients and controls.

As for this clone: Its specificity is unknown.

Germline trimming cut 5 bases from V and 8 bases from J; bases unmatched to any gene: 8. CDR1 and CDR2 from the germline V gene are SGHRS and YFSETQ. The CDR3 runs 14 residues. Sequencing targeted expressed TCRB transcripts, as all isolated RNA had been reverse transcribed. TCRdb keeps only in-frame clones here, not all; method: immunoSEQ multiplex PCR. The table includes approximately 150,000 clones, over 9.5% detected once. Input material: naive CD4+ T cells from blood. The chain combines TRBV5-1 with TRBJ1-4; TRBD1 matches 8 bases. The origin of this receptor is a man younger than 30 in good health. The CDR3 loop reads CASRPAGGREKLFF. In DNA form, the CDR3 reads TGCGCCAGCAGACCAGCAGGGGGCCGAGAAAAACTGTTTTTT.